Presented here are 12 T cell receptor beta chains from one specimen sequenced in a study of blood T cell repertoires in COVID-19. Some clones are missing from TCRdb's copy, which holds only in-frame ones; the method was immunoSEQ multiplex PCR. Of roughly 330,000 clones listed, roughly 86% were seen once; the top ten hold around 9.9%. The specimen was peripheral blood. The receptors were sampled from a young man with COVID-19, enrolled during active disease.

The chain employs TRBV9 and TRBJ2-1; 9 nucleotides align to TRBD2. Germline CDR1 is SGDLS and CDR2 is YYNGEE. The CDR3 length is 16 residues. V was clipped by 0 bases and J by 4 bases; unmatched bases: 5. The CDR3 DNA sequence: TGTGCCAGCAGCGTAGGAACAGCGGGGGGTTACAATGAGCAGTTCTTC. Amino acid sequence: CASSVGTAGGYNEQFF.

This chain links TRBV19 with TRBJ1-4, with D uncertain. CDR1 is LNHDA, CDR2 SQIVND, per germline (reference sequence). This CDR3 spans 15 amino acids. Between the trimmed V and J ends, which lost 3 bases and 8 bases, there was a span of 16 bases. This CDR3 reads CASSMYSAGGEKLFF. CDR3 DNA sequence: TGTGCCAGTAGTATGTATTCGGCAGGTGGAGAAAAACTGTTTTTT.

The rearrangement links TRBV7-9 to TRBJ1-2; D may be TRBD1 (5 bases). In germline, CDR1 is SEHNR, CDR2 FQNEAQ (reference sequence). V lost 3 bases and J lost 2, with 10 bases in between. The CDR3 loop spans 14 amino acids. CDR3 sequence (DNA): TGTGCCAGCAGCTTTGAACAGGTGAACTATGGCTACACCTTC. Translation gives CASSFEQVNYGYTF.

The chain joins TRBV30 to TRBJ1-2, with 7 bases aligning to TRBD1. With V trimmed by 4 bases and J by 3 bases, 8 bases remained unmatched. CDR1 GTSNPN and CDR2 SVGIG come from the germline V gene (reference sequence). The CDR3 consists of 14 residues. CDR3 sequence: CAWKEGARDYGYTF. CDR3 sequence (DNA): TGTGCCTGGAAAGAGGGGGCGCGGGACTATGGCTACACCTTC.

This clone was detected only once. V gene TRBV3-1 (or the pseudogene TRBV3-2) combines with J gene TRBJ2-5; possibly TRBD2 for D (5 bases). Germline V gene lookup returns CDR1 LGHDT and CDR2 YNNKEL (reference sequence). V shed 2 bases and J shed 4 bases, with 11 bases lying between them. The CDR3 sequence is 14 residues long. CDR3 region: CASSQFTAGETQYF. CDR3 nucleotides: TGTGCCAGCAGCCAATTTACGGCGGGAGAGACCCAGTACTTC.

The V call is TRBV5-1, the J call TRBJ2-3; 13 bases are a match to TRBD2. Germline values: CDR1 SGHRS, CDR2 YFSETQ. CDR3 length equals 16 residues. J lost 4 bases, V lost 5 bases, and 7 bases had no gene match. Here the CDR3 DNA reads TGCGCCAGCAGATCCCCGACTAGCGGGGGGCCAGATACGCAGTATTTT. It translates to CASRSPTSGGPDTQYF.

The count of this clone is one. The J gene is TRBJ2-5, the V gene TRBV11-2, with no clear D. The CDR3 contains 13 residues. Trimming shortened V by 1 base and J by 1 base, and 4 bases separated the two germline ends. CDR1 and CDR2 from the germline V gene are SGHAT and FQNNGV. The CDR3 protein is CASSLGIQETQYF. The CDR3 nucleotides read TGTGCCAGCAGCTTAGGTATCCAAGAGACCCAGTACTTC.

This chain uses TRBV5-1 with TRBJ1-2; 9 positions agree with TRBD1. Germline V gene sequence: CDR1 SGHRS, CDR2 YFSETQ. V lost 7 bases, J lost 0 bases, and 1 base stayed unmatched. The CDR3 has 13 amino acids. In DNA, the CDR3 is TGCGCCAGCGGGGACAGGGCTAACTATGGCTACACCTTC. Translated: CASGDRANYGYTF.

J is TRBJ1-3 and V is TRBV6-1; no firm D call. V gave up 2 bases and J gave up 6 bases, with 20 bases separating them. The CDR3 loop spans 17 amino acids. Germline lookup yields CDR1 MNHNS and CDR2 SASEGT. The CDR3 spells CASSEYFVGELPNTIYF. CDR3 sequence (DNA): TGTGCCAGCAGTGAATATTTCGTGGGAGAGCTACCAAACACCATATATTTT.

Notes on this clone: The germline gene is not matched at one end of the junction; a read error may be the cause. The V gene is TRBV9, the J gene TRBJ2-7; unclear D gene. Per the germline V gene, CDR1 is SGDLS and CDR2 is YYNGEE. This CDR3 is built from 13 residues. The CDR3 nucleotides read TGTGCCAGCAGCGTAGTTATGAGAGGAGAGCGGTACTTC. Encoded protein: CASSVVMRGERYF.

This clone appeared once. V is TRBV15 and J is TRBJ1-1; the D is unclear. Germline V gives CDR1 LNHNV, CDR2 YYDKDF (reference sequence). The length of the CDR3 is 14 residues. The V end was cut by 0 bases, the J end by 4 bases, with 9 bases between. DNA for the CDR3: TGTGCCACCAGCAGAGACGAGCGGTCCACTGAAGCTTTCTTT. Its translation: CATSRDERSTEAFF.

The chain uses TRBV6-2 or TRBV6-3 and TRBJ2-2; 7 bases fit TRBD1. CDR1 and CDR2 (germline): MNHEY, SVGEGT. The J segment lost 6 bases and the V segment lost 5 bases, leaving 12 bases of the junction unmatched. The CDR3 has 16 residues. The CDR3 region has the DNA TGTGCCAGCAGTACCTGGGACAGAGCTAACGCCGGGGAGCTGTTTTTT. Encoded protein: CASSTWDRANAGELFF.